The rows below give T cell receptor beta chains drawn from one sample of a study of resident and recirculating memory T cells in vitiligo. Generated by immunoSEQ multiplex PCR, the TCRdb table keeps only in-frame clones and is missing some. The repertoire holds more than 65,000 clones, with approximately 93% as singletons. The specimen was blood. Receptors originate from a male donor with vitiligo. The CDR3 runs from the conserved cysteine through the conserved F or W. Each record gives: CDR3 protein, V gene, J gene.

CDR3: CASSVGFYSGNTIYF; V: TRBV9; J: TRBJ1-3
CDR3: CASSQTGDYEQYF; V: TRBV4-2; J: TRBJ2-7
CDR3: CASSATQTRDYGYTF; V: TRBV4-3; J: TRBJ1-2
CDR3: CASSRIGGDQPQHF; V: TRBV5-1; J: TRBJ1-5
CDR3: CASSSTGQISTDTQYF; V: TRBV9; J: TRBJ2-3
CDR3: CASSAMETGKGNYGYTF; V: TRBV4-3; J: TRBJ1-2
CDR3: CATSRETVDQPQHF; V: TRBV15; J: TRBJ1-5
CDR3: CASSSGQSYEQYF; V: TRBV7-3; J: TRBJ2-7
CDR3: CASLPGGFDGMTEAFF; V: TRBV28; J: TRBJ1-1
CDR3: CASSIEVAGAVSYTQYF; V: TRBV19; J: TRBJ2-3
CDR3: CASSYTAGGEAFF; V: TRBV6-5; J: TRBJ1-1
CDR3: CASSPGGPTTNEKLFF; V: TRBV18; J: TRBJ1-4
CDR3: CASSEATVGTEAFF; V: TRBV28; J: TRBJ1-1
CDR3: CASNTGGMETQYF; V: TRBV28; J: TRBJ2-5
CDR3: CASTAEATRVLGNTIYF; V: TRBV7-2; J: TRBJ1-3
CDR3: CASSSPGIIQYF; V: TRBV11-1; J: TRBJ2-4
CDR3: CASSAPGTGGTSGGFPSYNEQFF; V: TRBV19; J: TRBJ2-1
CDR3: CASSARLAGEETQYF; V: TRBV7-2; J: TRBJ2-5
CDR3: CASSRRERTGPGNTIYF; V: TRBV4-1; J: TRBJ1-3
CDR3: CASSQPPGLGDNEQFF; V: TRBV4-2; J: TRBJ2-1
CDR3: CASRHRDRGTEAFF; V: TRBV19; J: TRBJ1-1
CDR3: CSVQRDRGPPNQPQHF; V: TRBV29-1; J: TRBJ1-5
CDR3: CASSPGVGGGYEQYF; V: TRBV5-4; J: TRBJ2-7
CDR3: CASREGLAPSRNIQYF; V: TRBV10-2; J: TRBJ2-4
CDR3: CASSYRGSEAFF; V: TRBV5-1; J: TRBJ1-1
CDR3: CASSFTYQASYEQYF; V: TRBV5-1; J: TRBJ2-7
CDR3: CASSPLTGGYEQYF; V: TRBV6-5; J: TRBJ2-7
CDR3: CASSLHRGGDSPLHF; V: TRBV7-2; J: TRBJ1-6